This TCR beta chain is drawn from a study of technical replicates of blood from a handful of donors. Profiled with immunoSEQ multiplex PCR; TCRdb holds only in-frame clones, not every one. The table includes about 14,000 clones, more than 80% detected once. The CDR3 totals 14 residues. V was cut by 8 bases and J by 2 bases, with 17 bases left in between. Germline values: CDR1 SQVTM, CDR2 ANQGSEA. Specimen: PBMCs. This TCR derives from a human donor in good health. The gene calls are TRBV29-1 and TRBJ2-3; D is uncertain. The CDR3 coding sequence is TGCAGCTTACTCGTGGGCATACACACAGATACGCAGTATTTT. Its translation is CSLLVGIHTDTQYF.